The 25 T cell receptor beta chains reported below all come from one sample, sequenced in a study of siplizumab effects on memory and regulatory T cells. Clones were sequenced by immunoSEQ multiplex PCR, and TCRdb holds only the in-frame ones, with some missing. The profile shows 87,000 or so clones, approximately 90% of them singletons. Source material: CD4+ T cells sorted from blood. These receptors all come from a human donor in good health.

The V and J genes are TRBV19 and TRBJ1-3; D might be TRBD1 (5 bases). V was cut by 3 bases and J by 4 bases, with 13 bases left in between. This CDR3 contains 15 residues. Looked up from germline, CDR1 is LNHDA and CDR2 is SQIVND (reference sequence). The CDR3 protein is CASSIAGRAGNTIYF. The CDR3 bases are TGTGCCAGTAGTATCGCGGGACGGGCAGGAAACACCATATATTTT.

The chain employs TRBV6-1 and TRBJ2-7, with TRBD2 matching 8 bases. The CDR3 is 13 residues long. With 4 bases clipped from V and 3 bases from J, the junction kept 2 bases outside the gene matches. Germline CDR1 and CDR2: MNHNS and SASEGT. CDR3 loop: CASSATSGYEQYF. The CDR3 DNA follows: TGTGCCAGCAGTGCCACTAGCGGCTACGAGCAGTACTTC.

The chain recombines TRBV11-2 with TRBJ2-4, with no clear D. V was pared by 5 bases and J by 16 bases, with 18 bases between. CDR1 is SGHAT, CDR2 FQNNGV, per germline. CDR3 length: 12 residues. The chain's CDR3 is CASSLARESRYF. The CDR3 DNA follows: TGTGCCAGCAGCCTGGCTAGAGAGTCCCGATACTTC. Supplemented by reference TRBV11-2 and TRBJ2-4, the full variable domain reads EAGVAQSPRYKIIEKRQSVAFWCNPISGHATLYWYQQILGQGPKLLIQFQNNGVVDDSQLPKDRFSAERLKGVDSTLKIQPAKLEDSAVYLCASSLARESRYFGAGTRLSVL.

This clone was detected only a few times. The chain recombines TRBV7-9 with TRBJ1-4; no reliable D call. Germline-derived CDR1 and CDR2 are SEHNR and FQNEAQ (reference sequence). V lost 7 bases and J lost 7, with 13 bases in between. The CDR3 loop spans 13 amino acids. The CDR3 reads CASTILAPEKLFF. CDR3 nucleotide sequence: TGTGCCAGCACTATCTTAGCACCTGAAAAACTGTTTTTT.

This clone appeared once. The chain has TRBV19 and TRBJ1-5, with 7 bases identical to TRBD1. Losses at the gene ends were 3 bases for V and 4 bases for J; bases not matched to a gene: 6. Germline V gene data show CDR1 as LNHDA and CDR2 as SQIVND (reference sequence). The CDR3 sequence is 15 residues long. CDR3 DNA: TGTGCCAGTAGTATGGCGACAGGGAGAAATCAGCCCCAGCATTTT. The encoded protein is CASSMATGRNQPQHF. The variable domain in full, with the rest retrieved from reference TRBV19 and TRBJ1-5, is DGGITQSPKYLFRKEGQNVTLSCEQNLNHDAMYWYRQDPGQGLRLIYYSQIVNDFQKGDIAEGYSVSREKKESFPLTVTSAQKNPTAFYLCASSMATGRNQPQHFGDGTRLSIL.

The chain is built from TRBV11-2 and TRBJ1-2; D gene unclear. Germline CDR1 SGHAT, CDR2 FQNNGV. Trimming stripped 2 bases from V and 13 bases from J, with 11 bases between. The length of the CDR3 is 11 residues. CDR3 DNA: TGTGCCAGCAGCTTAAAGAGTAAGGGCACCTTC. It specifies CASSLKSKGTF. The whole variable domain, filled in from reference TRBV11-2 and TRBJ1-2, reads EAGVAQSPRYKIIEKRQSVAFWCNPISGHATLYWYQQILGQGPKLLIQFQNNGVVDDSQLPKDRFSAERLKGVDSTLKIQPAKLEDSAVYLCASSLKSKGTFGSGTRLTVV.

The chain recombines TRBV9 with TRBJ2-1, with TRBD2 matching over 13 bases. J gave up 2 bases and V 4 bases, and 9 bases lay outside the gene matches. CDR1 and CDR2 from the germline V gene are SGDLS and YYNGEE. The CDR3 length is 18 residues. CDR3 bases: TGTGCCAGCAGCAAACGAATCGGACTAGCGGGAGCCTACAATGAGCAGTTCTTC. Amino acids: CASSKRIGLAGAYNEQFF.

This clone was seen more than once but under ten times. The CDR3 sequence is CASKGEWNQPQHF. CDR3 sequence (DNA): TGTGCCAGTAAGGGGGAGTGGAATCAGCCCCAGCATTTT. The chain uses TRBV19 and TRBJ1-5; perhaps TRBD1 as D (6 bases). Germline CDR1 LNHDA, CDR2 SQIVND (reference sequence). CDR3 size: 13 residues. V was shortened by 7 bases and J by 4 bases, with 11 bases between the two germline ends.

This clone was detected only once. The chain has TRBV11-3 and TRBJ2-1, with 7 bases lining up with TRBD2. This CDR3 is built from 15 residues. Trimming at V came to 3 bases and at J to 2 bases, leaving 4 bases not matched to a gene. Germline CDR1 and CDR2: SGHNT and YENEEA. The CDR3 loop is CASSFISGTYNEQFF. The DNA for the CDR3 is TGTGCCAGCAGCTTTATAAGCGGGACCTACAATGAGCAGTTCTTC.

V usage is TRBV18 and J usage is TRBJ2-1; D perhaps matches TRBD2 (6 bases). The CDR3 is 12 residues long. Trimming left V 6 bases short and J 7 bases short, with 10 bases between. CDR1 and CDR2 from the germline V gene are KGHSH and LQKENI. CDR3 nucleotide sequence: TGTGCCAGCTCGACTAGTGCGAATGAGCAGTTCTTC. The encoded protein is CASSTSANEQFF.

This clone has a single count. V usage is TRBV5-6 and J usage is TRBJ1-3; TRBD1 matches 8 bases. This CDR3 spans 17 amino acids. Trimming cost V 4 bases and J 0 bases; bases outside gene matches: 9. Germline V gene lookup returns CDR1 SGHDT and CDR2 YYEEEE. The DNA for the CDR3 is TGTGCCAGCAGCATCCGGGACAGGCATTTCTCTGGAAACACCATATATTTT. Its protein product is CASSIRDRHFSGNTIYF.

The CDR3 DNA reads as TGCAGCGTCGCAGAGGGGATGACGGGCAATCAGCCCCAGCATTTT. Protein: CSVAEGMTGNQPQHF. This rearrangement joins TRBV29-1 to TRBJ1-5; possible D gene TRBD1, 5 bases. From germline, CDR1 is SQVTM and CDR2 ANQGSEA. This CDR3 has 15 amino acids. Trimming cost V 6 bases and J 2 bases, with 17 bases left between them. The full variable domain, in which reference TRBV29-1 and TRBJ1-5 provide the parts outside the CDR3, is SAVISQKPSRDICQRGTSLTIQCQVDSQVTMMFWYRQQPGQSLTLIATANQGSEATYESGFVIDKFPISRPNLTFSTLTVSNMSPEDSSIYLCSVAEGMTGNQPQHFGDGTRLSIL.

This chain uses TRBV21-1 with TRBJ1-5. TRBV21-1 is shown as a pseudogene. This CDR3 is built from 13 residues. CDR3 sequence: CASRPWCNQPQHF. The DNA for the CDR3 is TGTGCCAGCAGGCCGTGGTGCAATCAGCCCCAGCATTTT.

The rearrangement uses TRBV9 and TRBJ2-5, with TRBD2 as a possible D gene (6 bases). V was cut by 0 bases and J by 6 bases, with 18 bases left in between. Germline V lookup: CDR1 SGDLS, CDR2 YYNGEE. This CDR3 has 16 amino acids. For the CDR3, the DNA is TGTGCCAGCAGCGTAGCGGAGGGTTGGATGGCCCAGACCCAGTACTTC. It codes for CASSVAEGWMAQTQYF.

This clone was seen only a few times. The chain employs TRBV5-4 and TRBJ2-7; D might be TRBD1 (5 bases). Germline V gene sequence: CDR1 SGHNT, CDR2 YYREEE (reference sequence). Trimming took 2 bases from V and 7 from J, leaving 16 bases between them. This CDR3 spans 14 amino acids. Here the CDR3 reads CASSLVDTQGEQYF. For the CDR3, the DNA is TGTGCCAGCAGCTTAGTGGACACTCAAGGGGAGCAGTACTTC.

The V gene is TRBV29-1, the J gene TRBJ2-5; D is perhaps TRBD2 (5 bases). The CDR3 has 12 residues. Germline assignment: CDR1 SQVTM and CDR2 ANQGSEA. The ends were cut back, 4 bases at V and 5 bases at J, with 11 bases in the middle. This CDR3 reads CSVGSRVETQYF. The CDR3 coding sequence is TGCAGCGTTGGTTCGCGGGTTGAGACCCAGTACTTC.

J is TRBJ1-5 and V is TRBV19, with D possibly matching TRBD1 (5 bases). The CDR3 is 16 residues long. V lost 8 bases, J lost 2 bases, and 19 bases lay in between. The germline V gene has CDR1 LNHDA and CDR2 SQIVND (reference sequence). CDR3 in DNA: TGTGCCAGTCAAGTCTGGGTAGGGGTGGGCAATCAGCCCCAGCATTTT. Protein product: CASQVWVGVGNQPQHF.

This clone was picked up one time. V and J are TRBV30 and TRBJ1-4; a weak D match, TRBD1 (6 bases). Trimming took 1 base from V and 7 from J, leaving 16 bases between them. The CDR3 is made up of 15 amino acids. Per the germline V gene, CDR1 is GTSNPN and CDR2 is SVGIG (reference sequence). The CDR3 sequence: CAWSDPTGFGEKLFF. The CDR3 nucleotides read TGTGCCTGGAGTGACCCCACAGGGTTTGGTGAAAAACTGTTTTTT.

In regard to this clone: One junction end disagrees with the germline gene, perhaps due to a read error. The chain joins TRBV11-1 to TRBJ2-3; a possible D gene is TRBD1 (5 bases). CDR3 length: 16 residues. Germline V lookup: CDR1 SGHAT, CDR2 FQDESV (reference sequence). CDR3 DNA: TGTGCCAGCAGTTTAGGGGCCTCCCTTGGCGCAGATACGCAGTATTTT. This gives the protein CASSLGASLGADTQYF.

This clone was found a few times. This chain links TRBV29-1 with TRBJ1-2; TRBD1 matches 7 bases. Unmatched junction bases numbered 2, after V lost 3 bases and J lost 7 bases. The CDR3 contains 11 residues. Germline loops: CDR1 SQVTM, CDR2 ANQGSEA. The CDR3 reads CSVENRGGYTF. The CDR3, as DNA: TGCAGCGTTGAGAACAGGGGTGGCTACACCTTC.

The rearrangement joins TRBV5-1 to TRBJ2-1; 15 bases fit TRBD2. V lost 6 bases to trimming and J lost 0 bases; unmatched junction nucleotides: 7. CDR1 SGHRS and CDR2 YFSETQ come from the germline V gene. The CDR3 runs to 18 residues. CDR3 in DNA: TGCGCCAGCACCGGGACTAGCGGGAGGACCTACTCCTACAATGAGCAGTTCTTC. Protein sequence: CASTGTSGRTYSYNEQFF. The variable domain in full, completed from reference TRBV5-1 and TRBJ2-1, reads KAGVTQTPRYLIKTRGQQVTLSCSPISGHRSVSWYQQTPGQGLQFLFEYFSETQRNKGNFPGRFSGRQFSNSRSEMNVSTLELGDSALYLCASTGTSGRTYSYNEQFFGPGTRLTVL.

J is TRBJ1-2 and V is TRBV5-6; D possibly corresponds to TRBD1 (6 bases). CDR1 and CDR2 (germline): SGHDT, YYEEEE. This CDR3 is built from 13 residues. The V end lost 2 bases, the J end lost 7 bases, and 12 bases lay between the germline ends. CDR3 residues: CASSFAQGSGYTF. CDR3 bases: TGTGCCAGCAGCTTCGCACAGGGCTCTGGCTACACCTTC.

This sequence joins TRBV2 and TRBJ2-7; a weak D match, TRBD1 (6 bases). The V gene's germline CDR1 is SNHLY and CDR2 FYNNEI. The length of the CDR3 is 14 residues. The germline V and J ends were trimmed by 2 bases and 2 bases, with 10 bases remaining between them. The CDR3 DNA is TGTGCCAGCAGTGAAAGGCAGGGGACCTACGAGCAGTACTTC. It yields the protein CASSERQGTYEQYF.

The V gene is TRBV7-9, the J gene TRBJ2-5, with a weak D call TRBD1 (6 bases). The CDR3 is made up of 16 amino acids. Trimming stripped 5 bases from V and 4 bases from J, with 20 bases between. Germline V gene data show CDR1 as SEHNR and CDR2 as FQNEAQ (reference sequence). This CDR3 reads CASSDQQGRDLETQYF. The DNA for the CDR3 is TGTGCCAGCAGCGACCAACAGGGTAGGGATTTAGAGACCCAGTACTTC.

The rearrangement links TRBV7-8 to TRBJ2-2; TRBD1 matches at 7 bases. This CDR3 region has 14 residues. The junction had 4 bases not matched to a gene; V was cut back by 2 bases and J by 7 bases. Germline CDR1 reads SGHVS; CDR2 reads FQNEAQ. CDR3 amino acids: CASSLKGAIGELFF. The CDR3 nucleotides read TGTGCCAGCAGCTTAAAGGGGGCAATCGGGGAGCTGTTTTTT.